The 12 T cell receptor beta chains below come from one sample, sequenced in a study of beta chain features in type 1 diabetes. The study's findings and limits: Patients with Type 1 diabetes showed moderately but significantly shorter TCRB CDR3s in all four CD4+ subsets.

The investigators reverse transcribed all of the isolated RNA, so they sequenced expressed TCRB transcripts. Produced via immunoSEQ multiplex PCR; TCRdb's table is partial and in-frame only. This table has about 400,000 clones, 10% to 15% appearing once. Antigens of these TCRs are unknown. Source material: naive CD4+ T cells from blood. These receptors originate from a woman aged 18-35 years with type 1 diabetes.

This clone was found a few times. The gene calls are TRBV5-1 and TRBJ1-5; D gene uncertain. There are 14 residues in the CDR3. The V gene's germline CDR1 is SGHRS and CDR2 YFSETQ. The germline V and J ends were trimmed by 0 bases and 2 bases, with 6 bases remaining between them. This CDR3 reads CASSLAPGNQPQHF. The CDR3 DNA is TGCGCCAGCAGCTTGGCTCCCGGCAATCAGCCCCAGCATTTT.

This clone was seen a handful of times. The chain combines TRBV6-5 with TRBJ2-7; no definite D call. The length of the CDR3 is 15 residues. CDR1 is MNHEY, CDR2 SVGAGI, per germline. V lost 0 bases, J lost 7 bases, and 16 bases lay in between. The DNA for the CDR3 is TGTGCCAGCAGTTACTCCCTCTCCTTAGTGAGGGAGCAGTACTTC. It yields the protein CASSYSLSLVREQYF.

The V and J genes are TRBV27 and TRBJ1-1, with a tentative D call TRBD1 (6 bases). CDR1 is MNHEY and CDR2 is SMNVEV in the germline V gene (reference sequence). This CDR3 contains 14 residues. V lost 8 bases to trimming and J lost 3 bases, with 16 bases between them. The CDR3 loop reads CASHRESRDTEAFF. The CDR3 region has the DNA TGTGCCAGCCACAGGGAGTCACGGGACACTGAAGCTTTCTTT.

The CDR3 protein is CASSPRTGGNTEAFF. CDR3 DNA: TGTGCCAGCTCACCGAGGACAGGGGGGAACACTGAAGCTTTCTTT. The rearrangement uses TRBV18 and TRBJ1-1, with 10 bases identical to TRBD1. Germline-derived CDR1 and CDR2 are KGHSH and LQKENI. The CDR3 spans 15 residues. V lost 3 bases to trimming and J lost 1 base; unmatched junction nucleotides: 2. The variable domain in full, completed from reference TRBV18 and TRBJ1-1, reads NAGVMQNPRHLVRRRGQEARLRCSPMKGHSHVYWYRQLPEEGLKFMVYLQKENIIDESGMPKERFSAEFPKEGPSILRIQQVVRGDSAAYFCASSPRTGGNTEAFFGQGTRLTVV.

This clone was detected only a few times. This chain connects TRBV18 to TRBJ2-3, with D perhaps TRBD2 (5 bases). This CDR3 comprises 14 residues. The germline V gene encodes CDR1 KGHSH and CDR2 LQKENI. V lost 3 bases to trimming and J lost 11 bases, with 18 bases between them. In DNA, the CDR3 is TGTGCCAGCTCACCTAGCGAGGATGCACGAGGGCAGTATTTT. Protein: CASSPSEDARGQYF.

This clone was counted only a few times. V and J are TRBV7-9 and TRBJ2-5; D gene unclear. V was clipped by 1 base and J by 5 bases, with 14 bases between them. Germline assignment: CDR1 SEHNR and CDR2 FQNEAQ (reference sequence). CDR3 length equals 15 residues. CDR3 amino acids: CASSLVARQVETQYF. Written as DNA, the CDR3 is TGTGCCAGCAGCTTAGTGGCTAGGCAAGTGGAGACCCAGTACTTC. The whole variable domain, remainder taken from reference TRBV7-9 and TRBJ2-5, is DTGVSQNPRHKITKRGQNVTFRCDPISEHNRLYWYRQTLGQGPEFLTYFQNEAQLEKSRLLSDRFSAERPKGSFSTLEIQRTEQGDSAMYLCASSLVARQVETQYFGPGTRLLVL.

This CDR3 reads CASSLTSGAYEQYF. The CDR3 coding sequence is TGTGCCAGCTCATTGACTAGCGGGGCGTACGAGCAGTACTTC. The chain recombines TRBV18 with TRBJ2-7, with 11 bases aligning to TRBD2. This CDR3 is built from 14 residues. After removal of 5 bases from V and 4 bases from J, the junction contained 4 bases not matched to a gene. Germline V CDR1 and CDR2: KGHSH, LQKENI. Variable domain in full (rest from reference TRBV18 and TRBJ2-7): NAGVMQNPRHLVRRRGQEARLRCSPMKGHSHVYWYRQLPEEGLKFMVYLQKENIIDESGMPKERFSAEFPKEGPSILRIQQVVRGDSAAYFCASSLTSGAYEQYFGPGTRLTVT.

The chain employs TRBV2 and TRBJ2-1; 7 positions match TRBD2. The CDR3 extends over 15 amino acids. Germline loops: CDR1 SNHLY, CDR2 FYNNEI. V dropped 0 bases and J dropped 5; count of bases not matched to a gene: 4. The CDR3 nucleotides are TGTGCCAGCAGTGAAGCCCTAGCGGACGACAATGAGCAGTTCTTC. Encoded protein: CASSEALADDNEQFF.

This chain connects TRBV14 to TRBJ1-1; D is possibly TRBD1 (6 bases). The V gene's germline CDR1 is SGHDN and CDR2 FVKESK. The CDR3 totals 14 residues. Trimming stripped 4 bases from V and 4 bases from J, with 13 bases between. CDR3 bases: TGTGCCAGCAGCCCCGGTATAGGGGGCACTGAAGCTTTCTTT. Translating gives CASSPGIGGTEAFF. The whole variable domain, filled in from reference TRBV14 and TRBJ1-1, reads EAGVTQFPSHSVIEKGQTVTLRCDPISGHDNLYWYRRVMGKEIKFLLHFVKESKQDESGMPNNRFLAERTGGTYSTLKVQPAELEDSGVYFCASSPGIGGTEAFFGQGTRLTVV.

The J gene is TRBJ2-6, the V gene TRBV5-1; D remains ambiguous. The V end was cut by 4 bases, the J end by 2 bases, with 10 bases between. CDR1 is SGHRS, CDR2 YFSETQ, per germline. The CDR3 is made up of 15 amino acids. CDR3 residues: CASSPTAPGANVLTF. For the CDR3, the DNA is TGCGCCAGCAGCCCAACAGCTCCTGGGGCCAACGTCCTGACTTTC.

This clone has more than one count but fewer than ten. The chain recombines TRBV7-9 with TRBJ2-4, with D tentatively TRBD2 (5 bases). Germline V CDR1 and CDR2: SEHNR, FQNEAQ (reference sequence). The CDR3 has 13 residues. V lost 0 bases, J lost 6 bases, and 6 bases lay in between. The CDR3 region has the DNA TGTGCCAGCAGCTTAGCTGCGGGAAACATTCAGTACTTC. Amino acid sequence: CASSLAAGNIQYF.

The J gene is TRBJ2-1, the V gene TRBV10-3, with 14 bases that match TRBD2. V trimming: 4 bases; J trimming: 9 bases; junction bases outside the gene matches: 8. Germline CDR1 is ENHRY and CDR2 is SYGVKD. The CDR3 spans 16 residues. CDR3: CAISGLGTSGRAEQFF. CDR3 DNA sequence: TGTGCCATCAGTGGATTAGGGACTAGCGGGAGAGCTGAGCAGTTCTTC.